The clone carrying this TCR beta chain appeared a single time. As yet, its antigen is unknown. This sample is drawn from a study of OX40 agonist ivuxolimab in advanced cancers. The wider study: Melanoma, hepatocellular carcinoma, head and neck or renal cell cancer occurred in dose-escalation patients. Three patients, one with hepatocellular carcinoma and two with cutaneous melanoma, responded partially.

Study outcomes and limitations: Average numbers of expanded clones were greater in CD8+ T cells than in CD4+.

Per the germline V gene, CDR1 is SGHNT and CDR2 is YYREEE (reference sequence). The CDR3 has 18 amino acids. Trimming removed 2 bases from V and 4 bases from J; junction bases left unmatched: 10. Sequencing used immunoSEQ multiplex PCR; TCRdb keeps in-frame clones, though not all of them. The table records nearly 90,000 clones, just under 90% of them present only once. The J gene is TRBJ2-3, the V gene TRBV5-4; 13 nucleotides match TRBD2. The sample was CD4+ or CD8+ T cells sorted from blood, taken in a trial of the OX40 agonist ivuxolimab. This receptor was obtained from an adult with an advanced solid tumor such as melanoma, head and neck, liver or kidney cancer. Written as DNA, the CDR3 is TGTGCCAGCAGCTTAATCTTCGGGACTAGCGGGACGCCAGATACGCAGTATTTT. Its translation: CASSLIFGTSGTPDTQYF.